These 2 T cell receptor beta chains were all obtained from the same sample, sequenced in a study of T cell responses to AZD1222 COVID-19 vaccine. Measured with immunoSEQ multiplex PCR; TCRdb has only the in-frame clones, and not every one. This table has some 110,000 clones, roughly 93% appearing once. The source material was peripheral blood, sampled on day 0 of AZD1222 vaccination. The receptors were gathered from an adult in good health.

The rearrangement joins TRBV12-3 or TRBV12-4 to TRBJ1-5; D gene uncertain. Between the trimmed V and J ends, which lost 4 bases and 4 bases, there was a span of 5 bases. The length of the CDR3 is 12 residues. The CDR3 reads CASSSPNQPQHF. The CDR3 coding sequence is TGTGCCAGCAGTTCACCAAATCAGCCCCAGCATTTT.

The rearrangement uses TRBV28 and TRBJ1-3, with 7 bases aligning to TRBD1. The V gene's germline CDR1 is MDHEN and CDR2 SYDVKM. The CDR3 spans 17 residues. The J segment lost 0 bases and the V segment lost 1 base, leaving 6 bases of the junction unmatched. The CDR3 loop reads CASSLLGGGSSGNTIYF. The CDR3 coding sequence is TGTGCCAGCAGTTTATTAGGGGGCGGCAGCTCTGGAAACACCATATATTTT.